These 21 T cell receptor beta chains were all obtained from the same sample, sequenced in a study of T cell repertoires in cytomegalovirus infection. Using its own MiXCR run on the reads, TCRdb lists one record per CDR3 protein. This table has 150,000 to 200,000 distinct CDR3 sequences, 15% to 20% appearing once. Sequencing input: PBMCs. These receptors all come from a human donor in good health (CMV status not recorded). Some clones in this sample may be carry-over from other donors' samples.

This clonotype was picked up a small number of times. This rearrangement joins TRBV5-1 to TRBJ2-1; D unclear. The V end lost 0 bases, the J end lost 0 bases, and 7 bases lay between the germline ends. CDR3 length: 15 amino acids. The germline CDR1 and CDR2 sequences are SGHRS and YFSETQ. CDR3 bases: TGCGCCAGCAGCTTGGCGGAGAGCTCCTACAATGAGCAGTTCTTC. As protein: CASSLAESSYNEQFF.

This clonotype was detected a few times. This sequence joins TRBV5-4 and TRBJ2-1, with D perhaps being TRBD1 or TRBD2 (5 bases each). The V end was cut by 4 bases, the J end by 6 bases, with 17 bases between. The CDR3 length is 15 residues. Germline V lookup: CDR1 SGHNT, CDR2 YYREEE (reference sequence). The CDR3 DNA sequence: TGTGCCAGCAGCCTGGTCCAGGGTGGGGGCAATGAGCAGTTCTTC. It translates to CASSLVQGGGNEQFF.

This chain uses TRBV7-9 with TRBJ1-1; D is undetermined. CDR1 SEHNR and CDR2 FQNEAQ come from the germline V gene (reference sequence). V gave up 5 bases and J gave up 7 bases, with 17 bases separating them. The CDR3 runs 14 residues. As DNA, the CDR3 is TGTGCCAGCAGCAGCCGGGAGAGGATTGGTGAAGCTTTCTTT. Encoded protein: CASSSRERIGEAFF.

V gene TRBV6-6 combines with J gene TRBJ1-1; the match to TRBD1 covers 11 bases. Trimming removed 5 bases from V and 3 bases from J; junction bases left unmatched: 5. Germline CDR1 is MNHNY and CDR2 is SVGAGI (reference sequence). The length of the CDR3 is 15 residues. CDR3 in amino acids: CASSAPGQGDTEAFF. CDR3 in DNA: TGTGCCAGCAGTGCACCGGGACAGGGGGACACTGAAGCTTTCTTT.

This clonotype was recorded a few times. The V and J genes are TRBV5-1 and TRBJ2-2; either TRBD1 or TRBD2 may fit D (5 bases each). Germline V gene data show CDR1 as SGHRS and CDR2 as YFSETQ. The CDR3 extends over 16 amino acids. Trimming pared 4 bases from V and 5 bases from J, leaving 18 bases between. CDR3 region: CASSTGRETYTGELFF. In nucleotides, the CDR3 is TGCGCCAGCAGCACAGGACGGGAAACATATACCGGGGAGCTGTTTTTT.

This clonotype was detected a few times. The chain links TRBV6-5 to TRBJ2-5; 7 bases map to TRBD1. Germline V gene lookup returns CDR1 MNHEY and CDR2 SVGAGI. Unmatched junction bases numbered 7, after V lost 6 bases and J lost 3 bases. The CDR3 is 14 amino acids. CDR3 sequence reads: CASRHLGTEETQYF. DNA for the CDR3: TGTGCCAGCAGGCACCTGGGGACAGAAGAGACCCAGTACTTC.

This sequence joins TRBV28 and TRBJ2-2, with 7 positions matching TRBD2. V shed 6 bases and J 6 bases; nucleotides not matched to a gene: 4. This CDR3 region has 13 residues. Germline CDR1 and CDR2: MDHEN and SYDVKM. The CDR3 DNA sequence: TGTGCCAGCAGACCGGCGGGGGCCGGGGAGCTGTTTTTT. Encoded protein: CASRPAGAGELFF. The full variable domain, in which reference TRBV28 and TRBJ2-2 provide the parts outside the CDR3, is DVKVTQSSRYLVKRTGEKVFLECVQDMDHENMFWYRQDPGLGLRLIYFSYDVKMKEKGDIPEGYSVSREKKERFSLILESASTNQTSMYLCASRPAGAGELFFGEGSRLTVL.

The gene calls are TRBV3-1 and TRBJ1-4, with D unresolved. The V gene lost 3 bases and the J gene lost 8 bases, with 7 bases spanning the gap. Germline-derived CDR1 and CDR2 are LGHDT and YNNKEL (reference sequence). The CDR3 is 12 residues long. Here the CDR3 reads CASSHRMEKLFF. CDR3 bases: TGTGCCAGCAGCCACCGGATGGAAAAACTGTTTTTT. Looking up the rest from reference TRBV3-1 and TRBJ1-4 gives the full variable domain: DTAVSQTPKYLVTQMGNDKSIKCEQNLGHDTMYWYKQDSKKFLKIMFSYNNKELIINETVPNRFSPKSPDKAHLNLHINSLELGDSAVYFCASSHRMEKLFFGSGTQLSVL.

The V call is TRBV5-1, the J call TRBJ2-5, with 7 bases matching TRBD2. Germline CDR1 SGHRS, CDR2 YFSETQ. The length of the CDR3 is 15 residues. Trimming cost V 2 bases and J 1 base; bases outside gene matches: 5. This CDR3 is CASSLMTSTQETQYF. CDR3 DNA: TGCGCCAGCAGCTTAATGACTAGCACCCAAGAGACCCAGTACTTC.

The CDR3, as DNA: TGCAGCGTTCCCAGGACAGGGCCATATGGCTACACCTTC. Translated: CSVPRTGPYGYTF. The chain has TRBV29-1 and TRBJ1-2; 8 bases align to TRBD1. The length of the CDR3 is 13 residues. The germline V gene encodes CDR1 SQVTM and CDR2 ANQGSEA. The trim removed 5 bases at V and 5 bases at J, leaving 7 bases unmatched. Filled out from reference TRBV29-1 and TRBJ1-2, the complete variable domain reads SAVISQKPSRDICQRGTSLTIQCQVDSQVTMMFWYRQQPGQSLTLIATANQGSEATYESGFVIDKFPISRPNLTFSTLTVSNMSPEDSSIYLCSVPRTGPYGYTFGSGTRLTVV.

The V and J genes are TRBV14 and TRBJ1-1, with 9 bases matching TRBD1. Trimming cost V 4 bases and J 0 bases; bases outside gene matches: 9. In germline, CDR1 is SGHDN, CDR2 FVKESK. This CDR3 region has 17 residues. CDR3 bases: TGTGCCAGCAGCCTTCGACAGGGGGTTAACATGAACACTGAAGCTTTCTTT. Its protein is CASSLRQGVNMNTEAFF.

This CDR3 reads CASSLAGGGSLNEQFF. In DNA form, the CDR3 reads TGCGCCAGCAGCTTGGCCGGTGGAGGCAGCCTTAATGAGCAGTTCTTC. The chain combines TRBV5-1 with TRBJ2-1, with D possibly TRBD2 on 5 matching bases. CDR3 length: 16 amino acids. The germline CDR1 and CDR2 sequences are SGHRS and YFSETQ. V was pared by 0 bases and J by 7 bases, with 17 bases between.

This clonotype was counted ten times or more. The chain has TRBV2 and TRBJ2-3; perhaps TRBD2 as D (5 bases). The germline V gene has CDR1 SNHLY and CDR2 FYNNEI. Trimming took 8 bases from V and 4 from J, leaving 10 bases between them. This CDR3 region has 12 residues. Here the CDR3 reads CASGLAPDTQYF. DNA for the CDR3: TGTGCCAGCGGTCTAGCCCCAGATACGCAGTATTTT.

The chain couples TRBV5-1 to TRBJ1-5; D remains unclear. V was cut by 1 base and J by 1 base, with 9 bases left in between. The length of the CDR3 is 15 residues. CDR1 is SGHRS, CDR2 YFSETQ, per germline. In DNA, the CDR3 is TGCGCCAGCAGCTTGCTAGGTGGAAGCAATCAGCCCCAGCATTTT. It encodes CASSLLGGSNQPQHF.

This clonotype was seen a few times. The chain uses TRBV7-9 and TRBJ2-1; D perhaps matches TRBD1 (6 bases). Trimming took 3 bases from V and 6 from J, leaving 6 bases between them. This CDR3 is built from 12 residues. Per germline, CDR1 SEHNR and CDR2 FQNEAQ (reference sequence). CDR3 DNA: TGTGCCAGCAGCTTGGGGGCCAATGAGCAGTTCTTC. Its protein is CASSLGANEQFF.

Details on this clonotype: One junction end disagrees with the germline gene, perhaps due to a read error. The V gene is TRBV18, the J gene TRBJ1-6; a possible D gene is TRBD1 (5 bases). Germline CDR1 and CDR2: KGHSH and LQKENI. The CDR3 sequence is 14 residues long. The DNA for the CDR3 is TGTGCCAGCTCACGGGGCGGCGGGGATTCACCCCTCCGCTTT. This gives the protein CASSRGGGDSPLRF. Combining the CDR3 with reference TRBV18 and TRBJ1-6 gives the whole variable domain NAGVMQNPRHLVRRRGQEARLRCSPMKGHSHVYWYRQLPEEGLKFMVYLQKENIIDESGMPKERFSAEFPKEGPSILRIQQVVRGDSAAYFCASSRGGGDSPLRFGNGTRLTVT.

This clonotype was seen a handful of times. The chain recombines TRBV5-1 with TRBJ1-2; D might be TRBD1 (5 bases). Trimming took off 3 bases at V and 7 bases at J, with 16 bases between the two ends. The CDR3 has 14 amino acids. CDR1 SGHRS and CDR2 YFSETQ come from the germline V gene. CDR3 DNA: TGCGCCAGCAGCTACCAGGGCGACGGAGTTGGCTACACCTTC. It codes for CASSYQGDGVGYTF.

In DNA, the CDR3 is TGTGCCAGCAGCTTTGATACTTTTGGACTAGCGGGGGGATTTACCTACAATGAGCAGTTCTTC. It is translated as CASSFDTFGLAGGFTYNEQFF. The genes are TRBV11-2 and TRBJ2-1, with TRBD2 matching over 14 bases. The CDR3 sequence is 21 residues long. Germline-derived CDR1 and CDR2 are SGHAT and FQNNGV. Trimming at V came to 3 bases and at J to 2 bases, leaving 15 bases not matched to a gene. The full variable domain, its missing parts supplied by reference TRBV11-2 and TRBJ2-1, is EAGVAQSPRYKIIEKRQSVAFWCNPISGHATLYWYQQILGQGPKLLIQFQNNGVVDDSQLPKDRFSAERLKGVDSTLKIQPAKLEDSAVYLCASSFDTFGLAGGFTYNEQFFGPGTRLTVL.

Comment on this clonotype: A much larger clonotype is one base distant, so this may be a read error. The chain carries TRBV7-3 and TRBJ2-2, with D unresolved. In germline, CDR1 is SGHTA, CDR2 FQGTGA. The CDR3 spans 13 residues. CDR3 bases: TGTGCCAACAGCTTATACCGCCCCGGGGAGCTGTTTTTT. This codes for CANSLYRPGELFF.

Ten or more counts support this clonotype. The chain carries TRBV27 and TRBJ2-6; D gene unclear. The V gene's germline CDR1 is MNHEY and CDR2 SMNVEV (reference sequence). The CDR3 length is 16 residues. V dropped 3 bases and J dropped 1 base, with 10 bases sitting between them. The CDR3 here is CASSLVLRSGANVLTF. The CDR3 DNA reads as TGTGCCAGCAGTTTGGTCCTAAGGTCTGGGGCCAACGTCCTGACTTTC.

This clonotype was counted ten times or more. The chain employs TRBV7-2 and TRBJ2-1; 13 bases match TRBD2. The germline CDR1 and CDR2 sequences are SGHTA and FQGNSA. Trimming at V came to 5 bases and at J to 6 bases, leaving 10 bases not matched to a gene. This CDR3 has 17 amino acids. In DNA form, the CDR3 reads TGTGCCAGCAGCCCGGGGACTAGCGGGAAGAGTCGCAATGAGCAGTTCTTC. Its translation: CASSPGTSGKSRNEQFF.